The 10 T cell receptor beta chains listed next were all sequenced from one sample in a study of monozygotic twins with inflammatory bowel disease. TCRdb reprocessed the 5' RACE reads; each CDR3 protein has one entry and no DNA is given. The sample has around 220,000 distinct CDR3 sequences, and its top ten clones hold around 7.6%. Specimen: blood. The receptors come from a human donor with ulcerative colitis or Crohn's disease, or a healthy co-twin of an affected twin (not recorded which).

The V call is TRBV6-2 or TRBV6-3, the J call TRBJ1-5. In germline, CDR1 is MNHEY, CDR2 SVGEGT. This CDR3 comprises 14 residues. CDR3 sequence reads: CAISESARDQPQHF.

J is TRBJ1-1 and V is TRBV5-1; TCRdb outputs TRBD1, but without DNA this stays unchecked. Germline assignment: CDR1 SGHRS and CDR2 YFSETQ. This CDR3 comprises 13 residues. CDR3 region: CASREGDHTEAFF. Full variable domain (remainder filled in from reference TRBV5-1 and TRBJ1-1): KAGVTQTPRYLIKTRGQQVTLSCSPISGHRSVSWYQQTPGQGLQFLFEYFSETQRNKGNFPGRFSGRQFSNSRSEMNVSTLELGDSALYLCASREGDHTEAFFGQGTRLTVV.

The chain couples TRBV9 to TRBJ1-2; lacking DNA, the TRBD1 call made by TCRdb goes unchecked. From germline, CDR1 is SGDLS and CDR2 YYNGEE. CDR3 length: 15 amino acids. The CDR3: CASSPGTGGPYGYTF.

The chain joins TRBV12-3 or TRBV12-4 to TRBJ1-4. This CDR3 has 14 residues. CDR3 sequence: CASSRHSLNEKLFF.

J is TRBJ2-7 and V is TRBV4-2; TCRdb's D call of TRBD2 is untestable without DNA. The CDR3 loop spans 19 amino acids. The germline V gene encodes CDR1 LGHNA and CDR2 YNFKEQ. The CDR3 is CASSQVTLSGLASVYEQYF.

The chain employs TRBV7-9 and TRBJ2-1. Per the germline V gene, CDR1 is SEHNR and CDR2 is FQNEAQ (reference sequence). This CDR3 has 15 residues. CDR3 residues: CASSADRTSYNEQFF.

This sequence joins TRBV7-9 and TRBJ2-3; as DNA is missing, the TRBD2 call by TCRdb cannot be tested. Germline CDR1 is SEHNR and CDR2 is FQNEAQ (reference sequence). The CDR3 is made up of 16 amino acids. The CDR3 sequence: CASSLGSSGGTDTQYF.

The chain combines TRBV5-1 with TRBJ2-3; TCRdb returns TRBD2, unconfirmable since there is no DNA. This CDR3 comprises 16 residues. Germline CDR1 SGHRS, CDR2 YFSETQ. CDR3 amino acids: CASSLEASGGSDTQYF. Supplemented by reference TRBV5-1 and TRBJ2-3, the full variable domain reads KAGVTQTPRYLIKTRGQQVTLSCSPISGHRSVSWYQQTPGQGLQFLFEYFSETQRNKGNFPGRFSGRQFSNSRSEMNVSTLELGDSALYLCASSLEASGGSDTQYFGPGTRLTVL.

V usage is TRBV5-1 and J usage is TRBJ1-1; without DNA, the TCRdb call of TRBD1 cannot be checked. Germline CDR1 reads SGHRS; CDR2 reads YFSETQ. The CDR3 sequence is 14 residues long. CDR3 loop: CASSLTGGETEAFF.

The gene calls are TRBV2 and TRBJ1-4. The CDR3 has 13 amino acids. CDR1 and CDR2 (germline): SNHLY, FYNNEI. The CDR3 sequence is CASNVREEEKLFF.